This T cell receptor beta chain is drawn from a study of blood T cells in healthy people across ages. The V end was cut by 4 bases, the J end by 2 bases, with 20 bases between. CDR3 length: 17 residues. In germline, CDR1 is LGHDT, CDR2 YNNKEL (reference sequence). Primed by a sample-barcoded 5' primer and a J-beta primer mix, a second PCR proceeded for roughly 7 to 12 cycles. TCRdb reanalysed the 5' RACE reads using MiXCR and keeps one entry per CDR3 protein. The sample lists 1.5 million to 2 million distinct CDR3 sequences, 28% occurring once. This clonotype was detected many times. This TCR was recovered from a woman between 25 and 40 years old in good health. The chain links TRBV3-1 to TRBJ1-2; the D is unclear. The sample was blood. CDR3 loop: CASSPGSGAGKNYGYTF. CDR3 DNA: TGTGCCAGCAGCCCCGGATCTGGCGCGGGAAAAAACTATGGCTACACCTTC.